This T cell receptor (beta chain) was documented in a study of T cell repertoires in cytomegalovirus infection. The wider study: HLA-C-restricted CMV epitopes, recently identified, and well-studied HLA-B-restricted ones were used by the study. Indicated by public TCR beta signatures were CMV infection and matching HLA type. Study-wide results and caveats: The study identified carriers of CMV plus the relevant HLA from cumulative public TCR beta family frequency. CMV-specific HLA-C-restricted TCR beta clonotypes dominated the ex vivo response.

In TCRdb, the reads were re-called with MiXCR into one record per CDR3 protein. This sample carries some 800,000 distinct CDR3 sequences, over 25% of them seen once, and the ten largest clones take roughly 12%. Many counts were recorded for this clonotype. Antigen specificity is unknown. The CDR3 is made up of 12 amino acids. Trimming cost V 9 bases and J 10 bases, with 13 bases left between them. From germline, CDR1 is LNHDA and CDR2 SQIVND (reference sequence). The sample consisted of cultured CD8+ T cells from PBMCs, taken from culture after CMV antigen stimulation. This receptor was taken from a human donor in good health (CMV status not recorded). Some clones in this sample may be carry-over from other donors' samples. The V call is TRBV19, the J call TRBJ1-6; tentative D call: TRBD1 (5 bases). The CDR3 coding sequence is TGTGCCAGCAGCATTGGGGGGTCACCCCTCCACTTT. It specifies CASSIGGSPLHF.